This paragraph reports one T cell receptor beta chain. The antigen is undetermined. These data belong to a study of CXCR3-negative and CXCR3-positive naive CD8 T cells. For the study at large: Across all libraries, TRB reads numbered roughly 140 million, with about 1.5 +/- 0.3 million in each library. Overall study results and limits: Comparison of naive cells showed more hydrophobic TRB CDR3s in CXCR3-positive than in CXCR3-negative naive cells. Both of the naive subsets showed about the same high diversity, but memory CD8+ cells had much less.

UMI-labeled TRB cDNA libraries were prepared by 5' RACE. Reanalyzing the 5' RACE reads, TCRdb keeps one entry per CDR3 protein, without DNA. The sample has 150,000 or so distinct CDR3 sequences. Every CD8+ T cell subset underwent triplicate sorting at some 300,000 cells apiece. Germline V gives CDR1 SQVTM, CDR2 ANQGSEA. The CDR3 loop spans 14 amino acids. This clonotype was sampled from a human donor in good health. Some clones in this sample may be carry-over from other donors' samples. The chain is built from TRBV29-1 and TRBJ1-1. Input material: naive CXCR3- CD8+ T cells from blood. The sample's subset: CD45RO-CCR7+CD27+CD95- naive CD8+ T cells lacking CXCR3 (TNR3-). The CDR3 here is CSADKATGNTEAFF.